A single TCR beta chain is shown here with its context. Its antigen remains unidentified. The data derive from a study of STAT5B mutations in CD4+ large granular lymphocyte leukemia. General study findings and limits: Top patient clones used TRBV06 genes more often: 8/27 versus 2/35 in controls. CD4-sorted patient repertoires seemed more clonal than healthy CD4+ repertoires. 25% of private leukemic clonotypes occurred rarely in other patients' non-leukemic repertoires.

The survey-level immunoSEQ assay was used. TCRdb's table, derived via immunoSEQ multiplex PCR, lists solely in-frame clones and lacks some. Of 25,000 to 30,000 clones in the sample, 70% to 85% are singletons; the top ten hold about 6%. The CDR3 contains 14 residues. V shed 3 bases and J 1 base; nucleotides not matched to a gene: 1. Germline values: CDR1 MNHEY, CDR2 SMNVEV (reference sequence). The specimen sequenced was CD4+ T cells from blood buffy coats. This TCR was sampled from a human donor in good health. The chain couples TRBV27 to TRBJ2-3; TRBD1 agrees at 7 bases. CDR3 coding DNA: TGTGCCAGCAGTTTCGGACAGGGCACAGATACGCAGTATTTT. This encodes CASSFGQGTDTQYF.